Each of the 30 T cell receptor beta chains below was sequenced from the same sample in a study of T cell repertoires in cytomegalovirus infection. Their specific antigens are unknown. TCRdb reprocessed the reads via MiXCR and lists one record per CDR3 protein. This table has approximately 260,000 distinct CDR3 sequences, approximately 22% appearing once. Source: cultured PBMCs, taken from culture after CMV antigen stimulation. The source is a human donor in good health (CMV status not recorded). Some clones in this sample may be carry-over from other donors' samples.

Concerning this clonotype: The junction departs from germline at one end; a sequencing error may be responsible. The CDR3 DNA is TGTGCTAGCAGCTTTCAAAGCGGGAGCGGCACCGGGGAGCTGTTTTTT. Amino acids: CASSFQSGSGTGELFF. The V gene is TRBV7-7, the J gene TRBJ2-2, with 8 bases that match TRBD2. This CDR3 is 16 amino acids long. Germline lookup yields CDR1 SSHAT and CDR2 FNYEAQ (reference sequence).

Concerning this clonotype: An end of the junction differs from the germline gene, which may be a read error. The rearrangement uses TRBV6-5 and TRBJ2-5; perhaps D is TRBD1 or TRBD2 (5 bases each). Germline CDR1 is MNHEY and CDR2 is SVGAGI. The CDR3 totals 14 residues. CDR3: CASSRGVFQGTQYF. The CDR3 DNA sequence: TGTGCCAGCAGCCGAGGGGTCTTTCAAGGGACCCAGTACTTC.

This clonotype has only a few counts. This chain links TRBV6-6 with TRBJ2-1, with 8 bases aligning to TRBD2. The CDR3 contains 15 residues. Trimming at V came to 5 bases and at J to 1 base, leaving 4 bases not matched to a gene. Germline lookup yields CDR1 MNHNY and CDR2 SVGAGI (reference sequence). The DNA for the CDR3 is TGTGCCAGCAGTCCCGGGACTAGATCCTACAATGAGCAGTTCTTC. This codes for CASSPGTRSYNEQFF.

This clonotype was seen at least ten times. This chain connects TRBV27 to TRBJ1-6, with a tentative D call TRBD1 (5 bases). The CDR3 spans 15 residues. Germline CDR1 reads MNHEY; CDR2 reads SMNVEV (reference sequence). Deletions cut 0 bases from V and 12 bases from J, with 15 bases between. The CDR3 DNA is TGTGCCAGCAGTTTATCAGAAGGGGCACTCATACCCCTCCACTTT. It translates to CASSLSEGALIPLHF.

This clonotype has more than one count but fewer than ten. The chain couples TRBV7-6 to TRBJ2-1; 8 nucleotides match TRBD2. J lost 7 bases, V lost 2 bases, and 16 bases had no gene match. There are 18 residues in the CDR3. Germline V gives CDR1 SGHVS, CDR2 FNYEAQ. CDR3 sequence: CASSLYPGLGRVRNEQFF. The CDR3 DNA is TGTGCCAGCAGCTTATACCCGGGGCTCGGGAGGGTTAGAAATGAGCAGTTCTTC.

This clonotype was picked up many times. CDR3 bases: TGTGCCAGCACCCTCCCGGACAGATTGAACACTGAAGCTTTCTTT. This gives the protein CASTLPDRLNTEAFF. V usage is TRBV28 and J usage is TRBJ1-1, with a tentative D call TRBD1 (6 bases). The germline V and J ends were trimmed by 7 bases and 0 bases, with 15 bases remaining between them. The CDR3 totals 15 residues. The germline V gene has CDR1 MDHEN and CDR2 SYDVKM.

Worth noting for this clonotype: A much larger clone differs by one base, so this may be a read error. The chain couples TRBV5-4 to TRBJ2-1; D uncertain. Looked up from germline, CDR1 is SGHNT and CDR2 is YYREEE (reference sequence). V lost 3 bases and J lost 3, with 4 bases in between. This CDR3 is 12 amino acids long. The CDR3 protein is CASSWDYNEQFF. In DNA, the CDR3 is TGTGCCAGCAGCTGGGACTACAATGAGCAGTTCTTC.

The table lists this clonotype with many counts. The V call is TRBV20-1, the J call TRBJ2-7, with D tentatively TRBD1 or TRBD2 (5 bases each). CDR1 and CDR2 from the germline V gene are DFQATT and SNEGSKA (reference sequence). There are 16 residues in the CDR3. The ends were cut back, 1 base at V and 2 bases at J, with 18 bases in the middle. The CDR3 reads CSARAGPPDHPYEQYF. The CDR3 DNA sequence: TGCAGTGCTAGAGCGGGGCCCCCGGACCATCCCTACGAGCAGTACTTC.

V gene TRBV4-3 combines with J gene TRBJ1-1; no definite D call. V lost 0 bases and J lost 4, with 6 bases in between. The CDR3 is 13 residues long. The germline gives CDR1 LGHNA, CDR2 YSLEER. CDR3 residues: CASSQEASTEAFF. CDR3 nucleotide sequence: TGCGCCAGCAGCCAAGAGGCAAGCACTGAAGCTTTCTTT.

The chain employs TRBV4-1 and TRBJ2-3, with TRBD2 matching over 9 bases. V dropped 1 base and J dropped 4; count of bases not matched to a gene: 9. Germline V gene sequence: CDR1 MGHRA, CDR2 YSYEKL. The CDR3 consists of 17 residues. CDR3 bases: TGCGCCAGCAGCCAAGCAATCAGCGGGAGGCTCGCAGATACGCAGTATTTT. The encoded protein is CASSQAISGRLADTQYF.

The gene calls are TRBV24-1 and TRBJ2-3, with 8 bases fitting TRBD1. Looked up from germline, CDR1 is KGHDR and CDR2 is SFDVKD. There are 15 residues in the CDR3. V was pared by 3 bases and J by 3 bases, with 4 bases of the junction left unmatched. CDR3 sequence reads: CATSDPGGLTDTQYF. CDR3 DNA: TGTGCCACCAGTGATCCAGGGGGCTTAACAGATACGCAGTATTTT.

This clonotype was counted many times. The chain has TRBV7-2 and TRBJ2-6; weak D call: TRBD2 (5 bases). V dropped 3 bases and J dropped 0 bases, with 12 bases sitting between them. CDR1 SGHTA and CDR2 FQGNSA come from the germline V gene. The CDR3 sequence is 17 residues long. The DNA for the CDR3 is TGTGCCAGCAGCTTCCCACAACGGGGCTCTGGGGCCAACGTCCTGACTTTC. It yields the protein CASSFPQRGSGANVLTF.

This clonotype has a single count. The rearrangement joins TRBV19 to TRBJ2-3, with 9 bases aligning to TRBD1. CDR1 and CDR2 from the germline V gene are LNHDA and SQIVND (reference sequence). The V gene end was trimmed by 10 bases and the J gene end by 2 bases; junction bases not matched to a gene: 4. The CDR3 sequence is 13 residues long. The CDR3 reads CATGTGYTDTQYF. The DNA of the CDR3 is TGTGCCACCGGGACAGGGTACACAGATACGCAGTATTTT. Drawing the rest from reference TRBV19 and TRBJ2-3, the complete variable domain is DGGITQSPKYLFRKEGQNVTLSCEQNLNHDAMYWYRQDPGQGLRLIYYSQIVNDFQKGDIAEGYSVSREKKESFPLTVTSAQKNPTAFYLCATGTGYTDTQYFGPGTRLTVL.

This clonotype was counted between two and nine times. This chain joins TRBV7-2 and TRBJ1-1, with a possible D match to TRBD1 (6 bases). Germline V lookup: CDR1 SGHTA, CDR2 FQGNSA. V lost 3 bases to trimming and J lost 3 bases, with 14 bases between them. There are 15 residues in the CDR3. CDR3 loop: CASSFQGYGDTEAFF. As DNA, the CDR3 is TGTGCCAGCAGCTTCCAGGGGTACGGGGACACTGAAGCTTTCTTT.

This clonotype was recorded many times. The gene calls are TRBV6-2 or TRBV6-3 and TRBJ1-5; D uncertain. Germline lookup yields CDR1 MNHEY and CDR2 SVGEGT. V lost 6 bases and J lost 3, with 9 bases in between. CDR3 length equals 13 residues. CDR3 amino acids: CASSWRDNQPQHF. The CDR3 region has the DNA TGTGCCAGCAGCTGGAGGGACAATCAGCCCCAGCATTTT.

This CDR3 is CASSLVVRSPEELFF. DNA for the CDR3: TGTGCCAGCAGCTTAGTTGTCCGGTCTCCCGAGGAGCTGTTTTTT. The genes are TRBV7-9 and TRBJ2-2; D gene ambiguous. Between the trimmed V and J ends, which lost 1 base and 10 bases, there was a span of 16 bases. Germline lookup yields CDR1 SEHNR and CDR2 FQNEAQ (reference sequence). The CDR3 spans 15 residues.

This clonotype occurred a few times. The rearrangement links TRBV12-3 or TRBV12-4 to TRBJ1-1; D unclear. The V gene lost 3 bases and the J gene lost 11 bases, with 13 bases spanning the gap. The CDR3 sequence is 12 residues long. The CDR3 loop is CASSFIGVGAFF. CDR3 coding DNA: TGTGCCAGCAGTTTCATTGGGGTCGGGGCTTTCTTT.

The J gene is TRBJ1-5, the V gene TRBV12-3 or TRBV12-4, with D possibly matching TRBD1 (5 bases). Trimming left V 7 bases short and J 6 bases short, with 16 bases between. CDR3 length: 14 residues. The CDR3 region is CASTISGIGQPQHF. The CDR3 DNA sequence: TGTGCCAGCACGATATCAGGGATAGGTCAGCCCCAGCATTTT.

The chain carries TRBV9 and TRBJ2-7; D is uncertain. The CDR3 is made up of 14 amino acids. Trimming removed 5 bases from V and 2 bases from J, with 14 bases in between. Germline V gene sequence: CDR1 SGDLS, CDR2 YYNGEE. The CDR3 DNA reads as TGTGCCAGCAGTCTCGGTACTACCCCCTACGAGCAGTACTTC. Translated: CASSLGTTPYEQYF.

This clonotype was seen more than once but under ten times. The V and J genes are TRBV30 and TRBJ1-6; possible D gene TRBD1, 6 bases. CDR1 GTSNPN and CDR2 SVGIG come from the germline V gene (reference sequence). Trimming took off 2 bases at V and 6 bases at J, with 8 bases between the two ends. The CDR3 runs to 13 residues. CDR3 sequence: CAWSTGFNSPLHF. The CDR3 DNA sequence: TGTGCCTGGAGTACAGGGTTTAATTCACCCCTCCACTTT.

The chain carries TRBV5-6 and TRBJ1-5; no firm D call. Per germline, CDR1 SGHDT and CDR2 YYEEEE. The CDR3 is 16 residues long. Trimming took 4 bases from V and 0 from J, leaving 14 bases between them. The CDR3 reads CASSLATGYSNQPQHF. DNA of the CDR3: TGTGCCAGCAGCCTGGCCACGGGTTATAGCAATCAGCCCCAGCATTTT.

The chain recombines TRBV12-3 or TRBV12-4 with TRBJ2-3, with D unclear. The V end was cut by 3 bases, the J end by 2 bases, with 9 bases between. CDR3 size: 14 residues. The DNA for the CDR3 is TGTGCCAGCAGTTTTGCCTCCTCCACAGATACGCAGTATTTT. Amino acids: CASSFASSTDTQYF.

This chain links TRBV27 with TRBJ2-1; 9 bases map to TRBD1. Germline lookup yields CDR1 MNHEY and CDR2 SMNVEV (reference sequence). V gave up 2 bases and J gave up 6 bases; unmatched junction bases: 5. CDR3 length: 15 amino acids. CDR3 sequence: CASSLLGTGSNEQFF. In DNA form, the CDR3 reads TGTGCCAGCAGTTTACTCGGGACAGGGTCCAATGAGCAGTTCTTC.

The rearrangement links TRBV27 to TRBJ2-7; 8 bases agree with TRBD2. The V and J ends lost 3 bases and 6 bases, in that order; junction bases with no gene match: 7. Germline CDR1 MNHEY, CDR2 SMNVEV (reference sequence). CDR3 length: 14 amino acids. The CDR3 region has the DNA TGTGCCAGCAGTTTTGGCCGGGGGGGGTTCGAGCAGTACTTC. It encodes CASSFGRGGFEQYF.

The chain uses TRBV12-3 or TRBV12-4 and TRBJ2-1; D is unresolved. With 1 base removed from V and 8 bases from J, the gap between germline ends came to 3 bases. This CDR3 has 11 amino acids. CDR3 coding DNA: TGTGCCAGCAGTTTAGGGTATGAGCAGTTCTTC. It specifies CASSLGYEQFF.

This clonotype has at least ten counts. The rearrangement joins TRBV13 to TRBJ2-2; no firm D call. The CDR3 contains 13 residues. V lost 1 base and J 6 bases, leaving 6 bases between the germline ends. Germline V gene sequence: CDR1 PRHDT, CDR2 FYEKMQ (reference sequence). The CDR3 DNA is TGTGCCAGCAGCTTAGAAGCCGCCGGGGAGCTGTTTTTT. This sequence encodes CASSLEAAGELFF.

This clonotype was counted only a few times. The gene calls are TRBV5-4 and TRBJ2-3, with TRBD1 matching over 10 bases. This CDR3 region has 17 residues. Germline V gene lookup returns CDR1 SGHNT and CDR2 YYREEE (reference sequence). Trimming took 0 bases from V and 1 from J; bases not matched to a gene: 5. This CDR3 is CASSLGGGTGGTDTQYF. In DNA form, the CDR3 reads TGTGCCAGCAGCTTGGGCGGCGGGACAGGGGGCACAGATACGCAGTATTTT.

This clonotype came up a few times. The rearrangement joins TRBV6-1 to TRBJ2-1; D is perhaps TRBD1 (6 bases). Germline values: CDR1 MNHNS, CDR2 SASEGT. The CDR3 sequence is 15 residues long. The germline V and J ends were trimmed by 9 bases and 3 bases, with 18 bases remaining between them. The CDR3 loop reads CASKRTVDHYNEQFF. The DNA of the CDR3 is TGTGCCAGTAAACGGACAGTGGATCACTACAATGAGCAGTTCTTC.

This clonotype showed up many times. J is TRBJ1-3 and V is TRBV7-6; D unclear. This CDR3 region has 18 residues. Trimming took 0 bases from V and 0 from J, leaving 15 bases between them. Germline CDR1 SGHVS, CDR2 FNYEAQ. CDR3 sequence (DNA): TGTGCCAGCAGCTTAGCGTTTGGGATCGGAAGCTCTGGAAACACCATATATTTT. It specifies CASSLAFGIGSSGNTIYF.

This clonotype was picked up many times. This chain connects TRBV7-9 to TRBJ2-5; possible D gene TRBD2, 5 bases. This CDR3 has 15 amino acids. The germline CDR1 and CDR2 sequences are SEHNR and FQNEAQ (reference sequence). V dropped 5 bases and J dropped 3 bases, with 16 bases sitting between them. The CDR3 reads CASSPLRDAEETQYF. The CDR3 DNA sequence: TGTGCCAGCAGCCCCCTACGGGATGCGGAAGAGACCCAGTACTTC.